This TCR beta chain was captured in a study of T cells in Graves' hyperthyroidism and ophthalmopathy. Points from the study as a whole: Blood also carried most thyroid clonotypes expanded above 0.001.

TCR beta CDR3 sequences were amplified from RNA transcripts. A first-round RT-PCR of the TCR CDR3 used the HTBI primer set. From the multiplex PCR reads, TCRdb called clonotypes with MiXCR, one entry per CDR3 protein. Here the sample spans approximately 410,000 distinct CDR3 sequences, roughly 15% being singletons. This clonotype was counted at least ten times. The antigen is undetermined. The cohort's ophthalmopathy patients, a group with duration under 3 months, had a Clinical Activity Score of at least 3 and a NOSPECS grade of at least 4. Uncontrolled infection, other autoimmune disease, pregnancy and lactation each barred patients from inclusion. This CDR3 comprises 11 residues. From germline, CDR1 is SQVTM and CDR2 ANQGSEA. V was trimmed by 0 bases and J by 5 bases, leaving 5 bases between them.

The rearrangement joins TRBV29-1 to TRBJ2-7; TRBD2 might be the D (5 bases). Sequencing was done on a sample of blood. The sequence derives from a man aged 18 to 29 with Graves' ophthalmopathy. CDR3 in DNA: TGCAGCGTTGAAGAGGGAGACGAGCAGTACTTC. Translation gives CSVEEGDEQYF.